This T cell receptor beta chain was observed in a study of blood T cell repertoires in COVID-19. The overall study: Specimens from acute and convalescent COVID-19 originated in the United States, Italy and Spain. Sample material is recorded as cDNA or gDNA derived from T cells, B-cell-depleted T cells, or PBMCs.

The CDR3 sequence is 13 residues long. Losses at the gene ends were 4 bases for V and 1 base for J; bases not matched to a gene: 2. The germline CDR1 and CDR2 sequences are SGDLS and YYNGEE. TCRdb's copy holds only in-frame clones and misses some; the assay was immunoSEQ multiplex PCR. The sample consists of roughly 74,000 clones, about 89% of them appearing once. Recruitment covered 25 or so US areas and drew participants whose ages spanned roughly 18 to 100 years. Categorization into cohorts depended on clinical history that participants reported. The V and J genes are TRBV9 and TRBJ2-7; 7 nucleotides align to TRBD1. The source of this sequence is a woman aged 50 to 60 with acute COVID-19. The sample comprised PBMCs or T cells enriched from blood (not recorded which). Here the CDR3 DNA reads TGTGCCAGCAGCCCGGGACAGTCCTACGAGCAGTACTTC. Translation gives CASSPGQSYEQYF. The entire variable domain, with the rest obtained from reference TRBV9 and TRBJ2-7, is as follows: DSGVTQTPKHLITATGQRVTLRCSPRSGDLSVYWYQQSLDQGLQFLIQYYNGEERAKGNILERFSAQQFPDLHSELNLSSLELGDSALYFCASSPGQSYEQYFGPGTRLTVT.